This T cell receptor (beta chain) was found in a study of T cell clones after liver transplantation (dated by TCRdb to between 2019 and 2020). Turning to the overall study: The samples were obtained from ITN030ST, a randomized trial that attempted immunosuppression withdrawal within 2 years after liver transplantation. Donor-reactive T cell clones were identified by TCRbeta sequencing after a pre-transplant mixed lymphocyte reaction and then tracked in post-transplant blood. Third party-reactive TCRbeta sequences were also identified from pre-transplant MLRs to serve as an antigen-independent comparator for donor-reactive sequences. Of the eight recipients, a few were HCV-positive, while the remaining recipients had been transplanted for non-autoimmune, non-viral indications. Until randomization at 12-24 months post-transplant, subjects were given standard immunosuppression, with no induction therapy. Tolerance was defined as complete immunosuppression withdrawal for at least one year with no rise in liver enzymes beyond twice the upper limit of normal. Blood samples were collected pre-transplant, pre-randomization before withdrawal, and post-randomization after either full withdrawal or failed withdrawal. The study cohort included 8 liver transplant recipients, of whom 3 were classified as tolerant and 5 as non-tolerant. Overall study outcomes, separate from this receptor: A greater decline was seen for donor-reactive sequences than for third party-reactive sequences, suggesting partial antigen-specific deletion unrelated to withdrawal success. Once repertoire turnover was taken into account, donor-reactive detection showed a significant reduction for CD4 in 7 of 8 subjects and for CD8 in 8 of 8. Without allograft tissue specimens, donor-reactive T cells may have migrated into the graft rather than being deleted. Low numbers of available donor cells limited the measurable donor-reactive repertoire in a couple of subjects. Because of small, heterogeneous patient numbers and non-standardized post-transplant time points, the conclusions were only preliminary. In most of the 8 subjects, regardless of tolerance or HCV status, circulating donor-reactive CD4 TCRbeta sequences dropped significantly post-transplant.

Sample time point, as interpreted from the label and publication: pre-transplant. Thawed unstimulated PBMCs were stained for CD3, CD4 and CD8 and FACS-sorted into CD3+CD4+ and CD3+CD8+ populations. Randomization to immunosuppression withdrawal applied to every one of the 8 studied subjects. The Qiagen DNeasy Blood and Tissue Kit was used for genomic DNA isolation. A remark on this clone: No cognate antigen has been identified for it. Base qualities are not at hand, and no much larger clone is one base apart.

Between the V and J ends, shortened by 1 base and 7 bases respectively, the junction contains 17 bases. The CDR3 goes from the cysteine to the phenylalanine over 16 residues. Of the read, only the CDR3 DNA is kept; its 48 bases are in frame from base 1. Looking up the germline V gene (reference sequence) yields CDR1 LNHDA and CDR2 SQIVND. High-throughput TCRbeta CDR3 sequencing of frozen genomic DNA was performed by immunoSEQ, with PCR amplification, mapping, bias correction and internal controls included. From the authors' description of their analysis: Productive rearrangements were retained, and unique TCRbeta sequences were defined by the CDR3 nucleotide sequence together with the V and J gene. A sequence counted as donor-reactive only if the sequence showed at least 5-fold expansion in CFSE-low cells compared with unstimulated pre-transplant cells and had a frequency of at least 0.01%. Minimum frequency thresholds were set for each subject based on the unstimulated sample with the lowest template count, ensuring at least 90% detection power. Jensen-Shannon divergence between the top 1000 TCRbeta sequences after and before transplant was used to measure repertoire turnover. Two-sided Fisher's exact tests were used to test for changes in the detection of donor-reactive sequences. The table comes from immuneACCESS by way of TCRdb, which keeps in-frame sequences with V and J called. Part of the clones is missing from these tables; in studies checked, under half for an unresolved V gene and the rest for unknown reasons. V, J and clone size are those of that table, while D and trimming were read from the DNA. In all, the sample holds roughly 20,000 clones, and around 90% of those were seen once. The ten top clones hold 10% to 15% of the sample.

The chain uses TRBV19 and TRBJ1-5; the D gene cannot be named for sure. This material consisted of CD8+ T cells from blood, taken before liver transplant. The clonotype was recovered from a human donor who received a liver transplant. The CDR3 protein: CASSIAPTNIGQPQHF. The nucleotide sequence reads TGTGCCAGTAGTATAGCCCCCACCAACATCGGACAGCCCCAGCATTTT.